The clone carrying this T cell receptor beta chain was detected a few times. Its antigen is as yet unknown. The sample originates from a study of cytomegalovirus exposure and HLA in healthy donors. Study results and limitations: Reportedly, diagnosis of cytomegalovirus status by the classifier showed high specificity and sensitivity. There were 160 or so TCR beta chains listed as cytomegalovirus-associated. Clusters of TCRs from the first cohort tended to co-occur in the roughly 120 validation repertoires (as a later analysis found).

The protocol was immunoSEQ multiplex PCR, while the TCRdb copy is restricted to in-frame clones and leaves out a portion. This sample has roughly 150,000 clones, with 80% to 85% found just once. The donors were part of the 120-subject validation cohort, which stood apart from the 666-subject first cohort. Germline trimming cut 6 bases from V and 6 bases from J; bases unmatched to any gene: 3. Germline V CDR1 and CDR2: SGHVS, FQNEAQ. The CDR3 runs to 12 residues. Sequenced material: PBMCs. The clonotype comes from a man aged 25 to 40 in good health and CMV-seropositive. V and J are TRBV7-8 and TRBJ1-2; TRBD1 aligns across 8 bases. This CDR3 is CASRETGDGYTF. CDR3 in DNA: TGTGCCAGCAGGGAGACAGGGGATGGCTACACCTTC.